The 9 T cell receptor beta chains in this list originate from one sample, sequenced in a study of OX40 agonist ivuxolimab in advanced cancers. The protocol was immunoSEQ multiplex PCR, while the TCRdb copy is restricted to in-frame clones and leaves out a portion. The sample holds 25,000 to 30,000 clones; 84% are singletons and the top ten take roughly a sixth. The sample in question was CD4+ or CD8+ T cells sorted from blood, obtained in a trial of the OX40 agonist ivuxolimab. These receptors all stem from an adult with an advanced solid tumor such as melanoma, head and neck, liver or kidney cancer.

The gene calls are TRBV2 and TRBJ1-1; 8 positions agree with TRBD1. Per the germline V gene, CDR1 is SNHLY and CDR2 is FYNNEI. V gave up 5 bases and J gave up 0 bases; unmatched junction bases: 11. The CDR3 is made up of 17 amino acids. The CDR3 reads CASSQPGQAVVNTEAFF. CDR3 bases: TGTGCCAGCAGTCAACCGGGACAGGCGGTGGTGAACACTGAAGCTTTCTTT.

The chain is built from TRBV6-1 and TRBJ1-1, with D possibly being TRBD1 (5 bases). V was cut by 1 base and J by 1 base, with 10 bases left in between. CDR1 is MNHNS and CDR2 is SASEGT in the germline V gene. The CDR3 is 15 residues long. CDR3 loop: CASSEVGDWNTEAFF. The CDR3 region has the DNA TGTGCCAGCAGTGAAGTGGGGGATTGGAACACTGAAGCTTTCTTT.

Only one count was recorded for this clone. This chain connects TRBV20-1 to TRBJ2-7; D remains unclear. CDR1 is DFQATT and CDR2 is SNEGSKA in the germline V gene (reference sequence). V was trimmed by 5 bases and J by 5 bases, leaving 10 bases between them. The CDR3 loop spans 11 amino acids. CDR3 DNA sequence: TGCAGTGCTTTTTATGGGGACGAGCAGTACTTC. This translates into CSAFYGDEQYF.

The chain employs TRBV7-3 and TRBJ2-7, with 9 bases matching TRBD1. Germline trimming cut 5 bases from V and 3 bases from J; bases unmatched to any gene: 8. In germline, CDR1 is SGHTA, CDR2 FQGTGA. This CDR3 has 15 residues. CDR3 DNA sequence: TGTGCCAGCAGCCCTACCGGGACAGGGTTCTACGAGCAGTACTTC. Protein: CASSPTGTGFYEQYF.

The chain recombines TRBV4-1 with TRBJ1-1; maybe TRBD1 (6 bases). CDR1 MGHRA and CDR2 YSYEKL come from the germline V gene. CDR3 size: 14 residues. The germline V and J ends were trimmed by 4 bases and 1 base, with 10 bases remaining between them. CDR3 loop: CASSPIQGNTEAFF. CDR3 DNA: TGCGCCAGCAGCCCGATACAGGGGAACACTGAAGCTTTCTTT.

CDR3 DNA: TGTGCCAGCAGCGTCGCGGCGGGGAGCCGAAGGGATACGCAGTATTTT. Its protein product is CASSVAAGSRRDTQYF. The chain joins TRBV11-1 to TRBJ2-3, with a tentative D call TRBD2 (6 bases). The CDR3 length is 16 residues. Deletions cut 5 bases from V and 6 bases from J, with 21 bases between. Germline CDR1 and CDR2: SGHAT and FQDESV (reference sequence).

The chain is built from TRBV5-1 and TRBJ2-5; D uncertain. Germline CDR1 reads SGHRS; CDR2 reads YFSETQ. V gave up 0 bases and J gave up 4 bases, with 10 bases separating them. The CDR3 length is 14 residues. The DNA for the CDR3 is TGCGCCAGCAGCTTGGTAGGAGTTGTAGAGACCCAGTACTTC. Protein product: CASSLVGVVETQYF.

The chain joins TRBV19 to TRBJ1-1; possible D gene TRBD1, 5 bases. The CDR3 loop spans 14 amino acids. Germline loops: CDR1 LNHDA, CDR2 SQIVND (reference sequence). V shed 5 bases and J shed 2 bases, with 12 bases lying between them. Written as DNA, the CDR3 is TGTGCCAGTAGTCCTGGGACGGTTAACACTGAAGCTTTCTTT. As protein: CASSPGTVNTEAFF. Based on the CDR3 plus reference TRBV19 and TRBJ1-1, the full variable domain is DGGITQSPKYLFRKEGQNVTLSCEQNLNHDAMYWYRQDPGQGLRLIYYSQIVNDFQKGDIAEGYSVSREKKESFPLTVTSAQKNPTAFYLCASSPGTVNTEAFFGQGTRLTVV.

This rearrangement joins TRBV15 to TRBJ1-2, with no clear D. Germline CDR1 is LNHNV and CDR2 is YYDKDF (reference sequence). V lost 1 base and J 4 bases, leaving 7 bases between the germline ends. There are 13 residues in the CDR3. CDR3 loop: CATSRGVGYGYTF. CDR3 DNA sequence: TGTGCCACCAGCAGAGGTGTGGGCTATGGCTACACCTTC.